This T cell receptor (beta chain) was sequenced for a study of T-cell memory formation after mild COVID-19. V was cut by 3 bases and J by 7 bases, with 16 bases left in between. This CDR3 region has 15 residues. Germline CDR1 and CDR2: LGHNT and FRNRAP. TCRdb re-derived calls from the 5' RACE reads in MiXCR, one entry per CDR3 protein. The data hold fewer than 300,000 distinct CDR3 sequences, with 16% observed a single time. This clonotype was recorded many times. The sequence was obtained from a man aged 18 to 29 who had mild COVID-19 (a few samples of this study predate the infection). Cell type and time point are not known. V is TRBV12-5 and J is TRBJ2-1; D may be TRBD1 (6 bases). The sequenced material came from PBMCs or a T cell subset sorted from them (not recorded which). The CDR3 is CASGLPSQGSNEQFF. Written as DNA, the CDR3 is TGTGCTAGTGGTTTACCTTCACAGGGTTCGAATGAGCAGTTCTTC.